This T cell receptor beta chain was recorded in a study of response to subunit inactivated influenza vaccine. This clonotype was observed a handful of times. TCRdb reprocessed the RT-PCR reads with MiXCR, giving one entry per CDR3 protein. The sample records more than 700,000 distinct CDR3 sequences, about 20% being singletons. This CDR3 spans 14 amino acids. Trimming took off 0 bases at V and 5 bases at J, with 7 bases between the two ends. Per the germline V gene, CDR1 is MRHNA and CDR2 is SNTAGT. This clonotype was sampled from a middle-aged man who received an inactivated influenza vaccine. Here the sequenced sample was PBMCs from blood, taken more than 4 days after vaccination. The chain uses TRBV6-4 and TRBJ2-2; possibly TRBD2 for D (6 bases). CDR3 residues: CASSDSTSTGELFF. In nucleotides, the CDR3 is TGTGCCAGCAGTGACTCGACTAGTACCGGGGAGCTGTTTTTT.